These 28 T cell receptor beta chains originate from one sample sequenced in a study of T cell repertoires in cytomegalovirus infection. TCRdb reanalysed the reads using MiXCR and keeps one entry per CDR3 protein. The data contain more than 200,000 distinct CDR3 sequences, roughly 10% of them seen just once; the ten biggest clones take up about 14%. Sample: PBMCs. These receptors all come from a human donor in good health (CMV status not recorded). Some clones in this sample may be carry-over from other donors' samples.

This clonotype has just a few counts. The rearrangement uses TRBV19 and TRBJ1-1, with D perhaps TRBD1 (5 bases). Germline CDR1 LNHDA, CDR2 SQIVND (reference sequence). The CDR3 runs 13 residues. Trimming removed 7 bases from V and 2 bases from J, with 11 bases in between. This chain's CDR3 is CASTLRDNTEAFF. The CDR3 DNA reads TGTGCCAGTACCCTGAGGGACAACACTGAAGCTTTCTTT.

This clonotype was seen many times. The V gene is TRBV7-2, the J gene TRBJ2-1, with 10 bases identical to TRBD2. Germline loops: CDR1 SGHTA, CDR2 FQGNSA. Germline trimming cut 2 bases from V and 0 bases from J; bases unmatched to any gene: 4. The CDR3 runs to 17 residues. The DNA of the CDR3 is TGTGCCAGCAGCTTATTCCTAGCGGGAGTCTCCTACAATGAGCAGTTCTTC. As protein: CASSLFLAGVSYNEQFF.

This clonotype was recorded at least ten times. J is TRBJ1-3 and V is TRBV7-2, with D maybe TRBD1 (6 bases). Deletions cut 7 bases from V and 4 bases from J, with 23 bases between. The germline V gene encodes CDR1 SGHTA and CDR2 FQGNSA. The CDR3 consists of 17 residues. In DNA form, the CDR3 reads TGTGCCAGCACTCAATACAACAGGGTGGCGTCCGGAAACACCATATATTTT. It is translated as CASTQYNRVASGNTIYF.

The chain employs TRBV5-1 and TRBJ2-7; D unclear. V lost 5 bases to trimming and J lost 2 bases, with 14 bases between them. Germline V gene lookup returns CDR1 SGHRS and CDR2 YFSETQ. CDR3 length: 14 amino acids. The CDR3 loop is CASRVGDGTYEQYF. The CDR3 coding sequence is TGCGCCAGCAGAGTCGGCGATGGGACCTACGAGCAGTACTTC.

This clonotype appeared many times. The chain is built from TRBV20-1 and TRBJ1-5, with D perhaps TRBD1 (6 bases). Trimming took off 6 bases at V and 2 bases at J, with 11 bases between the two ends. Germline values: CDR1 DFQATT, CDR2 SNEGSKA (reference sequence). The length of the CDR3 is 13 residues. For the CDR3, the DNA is TGCAGTGCCCTCAGACAGGGCAATCAGCCCCAGCATTTT. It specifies CSALRQGNQPQHF.

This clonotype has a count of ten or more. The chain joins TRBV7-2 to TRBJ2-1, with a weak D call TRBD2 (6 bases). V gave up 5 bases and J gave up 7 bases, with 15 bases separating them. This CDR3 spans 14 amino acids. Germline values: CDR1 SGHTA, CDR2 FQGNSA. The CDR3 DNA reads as TGTGCCAGCAGCCCCGGGAGACTGGGGAATGAGCAGTTCTTC. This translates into CASSPGRLGNEQFF.

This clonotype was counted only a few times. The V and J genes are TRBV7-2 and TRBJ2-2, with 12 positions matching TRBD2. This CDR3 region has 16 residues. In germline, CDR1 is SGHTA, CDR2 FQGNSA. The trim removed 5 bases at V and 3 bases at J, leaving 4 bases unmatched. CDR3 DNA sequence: TGTGCCAGCAGCGGGCGGACTAGCGGGGACACCGGGGAGCTGTTTTTT. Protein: CASSGRTSGDTGELFF.

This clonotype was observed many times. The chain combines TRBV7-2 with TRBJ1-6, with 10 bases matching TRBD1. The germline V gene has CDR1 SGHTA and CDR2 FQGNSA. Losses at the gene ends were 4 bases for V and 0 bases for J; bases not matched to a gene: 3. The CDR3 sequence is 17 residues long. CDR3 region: CASSWTGGSSYNSPLHF. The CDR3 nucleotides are TGTGCCAGCAGCTGGACAGGGGGGAGCTCCTATAATTCACCCCTCCACTTT. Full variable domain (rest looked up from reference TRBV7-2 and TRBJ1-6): GAGVSQSPSNKVTEKGKDVELRCDPISGHTALYWYRQSLGQGLEFLIYFQGNSAPDKSGLPSDRFSAERTGGSVSTLTIQRTQQEDSAVYLCASSWTGGSSYNSPLHFGNGTRLTVT.

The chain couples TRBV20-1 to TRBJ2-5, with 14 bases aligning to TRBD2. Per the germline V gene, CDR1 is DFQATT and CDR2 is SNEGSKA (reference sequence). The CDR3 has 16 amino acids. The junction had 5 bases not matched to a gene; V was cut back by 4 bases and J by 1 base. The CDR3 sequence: CSATGTSGGTQETQYF. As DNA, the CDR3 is TGCAGTGCTACCGGGACTAGCGGGGGAACCCAAGAGACCCAGTACTTC.

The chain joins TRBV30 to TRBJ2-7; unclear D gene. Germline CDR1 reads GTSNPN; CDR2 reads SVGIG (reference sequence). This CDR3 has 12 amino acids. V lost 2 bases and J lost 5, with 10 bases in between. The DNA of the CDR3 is TGTGCCTGGAGTAAGGGTTGGGACGAGCAGTACTTC. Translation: CAWSKGWDEQYF.

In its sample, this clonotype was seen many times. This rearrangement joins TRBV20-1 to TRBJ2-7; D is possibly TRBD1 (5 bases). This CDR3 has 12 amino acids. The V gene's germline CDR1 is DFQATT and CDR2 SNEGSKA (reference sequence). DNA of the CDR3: TGCAGAGGGGAAGACACCTCCTACGAGCAGTACTTC. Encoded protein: CRGEDTSYEQYF.

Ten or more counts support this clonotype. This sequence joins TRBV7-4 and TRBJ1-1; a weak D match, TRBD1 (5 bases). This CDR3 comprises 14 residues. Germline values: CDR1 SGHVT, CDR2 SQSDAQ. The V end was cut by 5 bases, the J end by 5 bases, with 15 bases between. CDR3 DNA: TGTGCCAGCAGCCCCACGGGGGTAGGTACTGAAGCTTTCTTT. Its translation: CASSPTGVGTEAFF.

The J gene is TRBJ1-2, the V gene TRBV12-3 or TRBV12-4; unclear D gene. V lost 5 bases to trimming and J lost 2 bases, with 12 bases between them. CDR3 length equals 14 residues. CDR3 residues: CASSETAGNYGYTF. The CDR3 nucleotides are TGTGCCAGCAGTGAAACGGCGGGGAACTATGGCTACACCTTC.

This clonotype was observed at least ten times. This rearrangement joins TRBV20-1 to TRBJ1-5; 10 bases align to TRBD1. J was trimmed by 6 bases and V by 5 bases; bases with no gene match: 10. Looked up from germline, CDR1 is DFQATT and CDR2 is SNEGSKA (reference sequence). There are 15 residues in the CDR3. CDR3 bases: TGCAGTGCTTTGGGACAGGGGACCCCCTCTCAGCCCCAGCATTTT. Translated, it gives CSALGQGTPSQPQHF.

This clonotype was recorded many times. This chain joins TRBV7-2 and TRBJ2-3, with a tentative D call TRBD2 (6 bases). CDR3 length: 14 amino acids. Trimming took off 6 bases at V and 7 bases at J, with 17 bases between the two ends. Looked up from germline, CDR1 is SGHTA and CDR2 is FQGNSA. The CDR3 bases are TGTGCCAGCAGACCCGGGACTCCTGGATATACGCAGTATTTT. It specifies CASRPGTPGYTQYF.

This CDR3 reads CSVEVGGNTIYF. For the CDR3, the DNA is TGCAGCGTTGAAGTGGGGGGAAACACCATATATTTT. This chain links TRBV29-1 with TRBJ1-3; D gene unclear. The CDR3 consists of 12 residues. Germline V lookup: CDR1 SQVTM, CDR2 ANQGSEA. V was pared by 1 base and J by 4 bases, with 5 bases between.

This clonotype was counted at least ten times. CDR3 loop: CASTLRTGYEKLFF. DNA of the CDR3: TGTGCCAGTACCCTCAGGACAGGGTATGAAAAACTGTTTTTT. The gene calls are TRBV19 and TRBJ1-4; 8 positions agree with TRBD1. This CDR3 contains 14 residues. V was pared by 7 bases and J by 6 bases, with 7 bases of the junction left unmatched. Per germline, CDR1 LNHDA and CDR2 SQIVND (reference sequence).

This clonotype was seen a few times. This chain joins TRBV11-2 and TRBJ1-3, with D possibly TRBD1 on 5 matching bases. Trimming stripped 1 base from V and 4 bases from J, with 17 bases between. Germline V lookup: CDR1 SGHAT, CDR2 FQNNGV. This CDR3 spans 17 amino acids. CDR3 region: CASSLAPRGVGGNTIYF. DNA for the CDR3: TGTGCCAGCAGCTTAGCGCCTCGAGGGGTCGGCGGAAACACCATATATTTT.

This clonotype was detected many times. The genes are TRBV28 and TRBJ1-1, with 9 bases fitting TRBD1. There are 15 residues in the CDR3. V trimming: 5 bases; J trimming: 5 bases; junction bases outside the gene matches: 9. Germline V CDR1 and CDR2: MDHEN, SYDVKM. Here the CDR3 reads CASSPYRGLGTEAFF. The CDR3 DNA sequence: TGTGCCAGCAGTCCGTACAGGGGGCTTGGGACTGAAGCTTTCTTT.

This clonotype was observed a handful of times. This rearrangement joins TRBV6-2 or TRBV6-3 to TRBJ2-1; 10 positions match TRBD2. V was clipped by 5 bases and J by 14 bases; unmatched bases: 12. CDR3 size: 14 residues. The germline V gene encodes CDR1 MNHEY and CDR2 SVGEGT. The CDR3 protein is CASSDDLLAGAEFF. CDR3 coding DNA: TGTGCCAGCAGTGATGACCTTCTAGCGGGAGCCGAGTTCTTC.

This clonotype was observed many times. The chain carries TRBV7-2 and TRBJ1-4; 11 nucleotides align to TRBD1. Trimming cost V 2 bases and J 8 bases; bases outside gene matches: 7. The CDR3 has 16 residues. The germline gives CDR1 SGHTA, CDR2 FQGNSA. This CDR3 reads CASSLRPGQGVEKLFF. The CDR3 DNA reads TGTGCCAGCAGCTTACGCCCGGGACAGGGGGTAGAAAAACTGTTTTTT.

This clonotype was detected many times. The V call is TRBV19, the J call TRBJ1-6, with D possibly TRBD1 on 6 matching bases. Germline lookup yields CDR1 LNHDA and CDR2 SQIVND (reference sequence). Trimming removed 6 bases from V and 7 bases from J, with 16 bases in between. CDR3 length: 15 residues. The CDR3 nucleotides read TGTGCCAGTAGAGATCGACAGGTTGTGAATTCACCCCTCCACTTT. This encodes CASRDRQVVNSPLHF.

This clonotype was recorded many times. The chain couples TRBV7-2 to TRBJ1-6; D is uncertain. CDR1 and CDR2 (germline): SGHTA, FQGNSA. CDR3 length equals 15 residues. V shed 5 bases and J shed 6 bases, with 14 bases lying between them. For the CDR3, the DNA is TGTGCCAGCAGCCCACCCACGCCTCTTAATTCACCCCTCCACTTT. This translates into CASSPPTPLNSPLHF. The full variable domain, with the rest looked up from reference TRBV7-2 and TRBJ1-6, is GAGVSQSPSNKVTEKGKDVELRCDPISGHTALYWYRQSLGQGLEFLIYFQGNSAPDKSGLPSDRFSAERTGGSVSTLTIQRTQQEDSAVYLCASSPPTPLNSPLHFGNGTRLTVT.

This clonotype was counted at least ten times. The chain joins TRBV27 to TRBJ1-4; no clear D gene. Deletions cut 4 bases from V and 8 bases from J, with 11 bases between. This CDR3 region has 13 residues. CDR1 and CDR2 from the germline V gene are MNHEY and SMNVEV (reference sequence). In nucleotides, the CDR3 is TGTGCCAGCAGTTCGAGGCCTGGGGAAAAACTGTTTTTT. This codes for CASSSRPGEKLFF.

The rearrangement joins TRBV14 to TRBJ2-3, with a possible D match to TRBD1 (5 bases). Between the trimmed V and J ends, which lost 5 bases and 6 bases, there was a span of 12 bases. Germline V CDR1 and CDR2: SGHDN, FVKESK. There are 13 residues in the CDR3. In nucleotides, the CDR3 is TGTGCCAGCAGCGCAGGGTTTTGGGATACGCAGTATTTT. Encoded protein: CASSAGFWDTQYF.

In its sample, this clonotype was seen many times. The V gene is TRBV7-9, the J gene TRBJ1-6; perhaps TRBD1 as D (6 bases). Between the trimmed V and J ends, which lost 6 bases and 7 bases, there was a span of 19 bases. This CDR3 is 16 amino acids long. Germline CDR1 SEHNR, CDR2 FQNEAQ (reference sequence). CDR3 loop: CASSRDKPEVNSPLHF. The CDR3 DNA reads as TGTGCCAGCAGTCGGGACAAGCCAGAAGTAAATTCACCCCTCCACTTT. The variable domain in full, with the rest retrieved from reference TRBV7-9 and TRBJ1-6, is DTGVSQNPRHKITKRGQNVTFRCDPISEHNRLYWYRQTLGQGPEFLTYFQNEAQLEKSRLLSDRFSAERPKGSFSTLEIQRTEQGDSAMYLCASSRDKPEVNSPLHFGNGTRLTVT.

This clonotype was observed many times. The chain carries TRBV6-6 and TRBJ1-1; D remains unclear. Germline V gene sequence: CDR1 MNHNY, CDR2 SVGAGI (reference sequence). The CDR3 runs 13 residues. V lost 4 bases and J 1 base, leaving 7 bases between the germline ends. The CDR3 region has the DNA TGTGCCAGCAGTTCAGCCCCGAACACTGAAGCTTTCTTT. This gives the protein CASSSAPNTEAFF.

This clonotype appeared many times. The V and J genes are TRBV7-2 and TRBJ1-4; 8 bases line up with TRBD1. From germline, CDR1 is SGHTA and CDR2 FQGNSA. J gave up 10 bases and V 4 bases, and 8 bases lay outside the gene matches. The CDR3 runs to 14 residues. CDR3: CASSSGQAQGKLFF. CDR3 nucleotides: TGTGCCAGCAGCTCGGGACAGGCCCAGGGAAAACTGTTTTTT.